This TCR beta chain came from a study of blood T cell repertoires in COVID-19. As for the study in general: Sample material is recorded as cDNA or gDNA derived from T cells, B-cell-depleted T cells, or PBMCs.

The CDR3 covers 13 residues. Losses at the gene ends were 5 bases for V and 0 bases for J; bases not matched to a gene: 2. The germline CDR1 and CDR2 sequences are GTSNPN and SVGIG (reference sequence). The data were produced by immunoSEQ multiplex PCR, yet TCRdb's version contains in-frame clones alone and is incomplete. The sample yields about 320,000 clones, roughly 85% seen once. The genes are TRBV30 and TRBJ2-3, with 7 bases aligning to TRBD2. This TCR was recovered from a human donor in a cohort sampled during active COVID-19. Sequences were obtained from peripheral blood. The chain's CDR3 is CAWASGSTDTQYF. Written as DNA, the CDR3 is TGTGCCTGGGCTAGCGGTAGCACAGATACGCAGTATTTT.